This record covers a single TCR beta chain. Its matching antigen is unknown. This sample stems from a study of OX40 agonist ivuxolimab in advanced cancers. Whole-study findings and limits: Clonal expansion from baseline to week 6 occurred in both CD4+ and CD8+ T cells.

Trimming left V 2 bases short and J 13 bases short, with 13 bases between. In germline, CDR1 is SEHNR, CDR2 FQNEAQ (reference sequence). CDR3 length: 12 residues. The protocol was immunoSEQ multiplex PCR, while the TCRdb copy is restricted to in-frame clones and leaves out a portion. The data contain nearly 80,000 clones, about 85% of them seen just once; the ten biggest clones take up 3% to 4.5%. Sequences were derived from CD4+ or CD8+ T cells sorted from blood, sampled in a trial of the OX40 agonist ivuxolimab. The chain employs TRBV7-9 and TRBJ2-3; the D is unclear. This receptor was obtained from an adult with an advanced solid tumor such as melanoma, head and neck, liver or kidney cancer. For the CDR3, the DNA is TGTGCCAGCAGCTTAATAAGGGAAAAGGAGTATTTT. It is translated as CASSLIREKEYF.